This T cell receptor beta chain was profiled in a study of T cell responses to AZD1222 COVID-19 vaccine. Study-wide findings and caveats: Mostly white British, mostly female donors; authors suggested clonal diversity may be underestimated. Receipt of two AZD1222 doses was followed by a rise in Spike-specific TCR breadth and depth. Vaccine-related CD4 TCRs covered spike, predominating at 160-218 and 743-854. Baseline serology detected seropositivity in only six or seven AZD1222 recipients.

The protocol was immunoSEQ multiplex PCR, while the TCRdb copy is restricted to in-frame clones and leaves out a portion. This repertoire shows 150,000 to 200,000 clones, approximately 90% found once; its top ten account for more than 4%. Comments on this clone: Its matching antigen is unknown.

Germline V gene sequence: CDR1 MDHEN, CDR2 SYDVKM. CDR3 length equals 15 residues. After removal of 3 bases from V and 6 bases from J, the junction contained 8 bases not matched to a gene. The sequences come from peripheral blood, collected 28 days after the second dose of the MenACWY control vaccine. The chain uses TRBV28 and TRBJ2-3; 8 nucleotides match TRBD2. This TCR came from an adult who received the MenACWY meningococcal vaccine as a control. Written as DNA, the CDR3 is TGTGCCAGCAGTTTCGTCCAGCGGGAGTGGGATACGCAGTATTTT. Translation gives CASSFVQREWDTQYF.